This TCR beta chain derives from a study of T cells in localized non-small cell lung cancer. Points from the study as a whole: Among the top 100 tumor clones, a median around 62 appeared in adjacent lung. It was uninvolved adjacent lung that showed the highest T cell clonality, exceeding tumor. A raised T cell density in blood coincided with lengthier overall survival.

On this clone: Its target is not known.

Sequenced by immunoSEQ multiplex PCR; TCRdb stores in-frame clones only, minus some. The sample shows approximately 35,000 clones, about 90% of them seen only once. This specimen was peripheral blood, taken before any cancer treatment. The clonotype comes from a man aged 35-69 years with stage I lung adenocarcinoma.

CDR3 loop: CASTPEGANTGELFF. CDR3 in DNA: TGTGCCAGCACGCCAGAGGGCGCGAACACCGGGGAGCTGTTTTTT. The chain uses TRBV5-6 and TRBJ2-2; tentatively, D is TRBD2 (5 bases). This CDR3 is 15 amino acids long. The germline V and J ends were trimmed by 6 bases and 0 bases, with 12 bases remaining between them. Germline-derived CDR1 and CDR2 are SGHDT and YYEEEE.